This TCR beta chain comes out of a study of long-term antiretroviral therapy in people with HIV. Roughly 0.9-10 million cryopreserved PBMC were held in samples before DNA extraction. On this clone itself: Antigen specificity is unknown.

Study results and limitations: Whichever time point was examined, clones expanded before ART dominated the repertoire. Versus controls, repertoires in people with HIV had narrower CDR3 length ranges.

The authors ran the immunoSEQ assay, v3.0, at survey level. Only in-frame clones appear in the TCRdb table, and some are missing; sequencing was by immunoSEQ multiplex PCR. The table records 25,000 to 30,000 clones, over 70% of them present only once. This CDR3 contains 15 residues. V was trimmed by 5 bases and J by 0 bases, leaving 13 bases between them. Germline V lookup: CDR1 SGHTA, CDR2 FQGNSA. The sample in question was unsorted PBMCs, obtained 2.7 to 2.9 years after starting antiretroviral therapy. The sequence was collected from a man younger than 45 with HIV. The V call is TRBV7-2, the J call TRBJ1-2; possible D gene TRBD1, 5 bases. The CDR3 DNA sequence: TGTGCCAGCAGCCCATTCGGGGGGGCTAACTATGGCTACACCTTC. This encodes CASSPFGGANYGYTF.